Listed below are T cell receptor beta chains from one sample, sequenced in a study of shared clonotypes between healthy human individuals. The protocol was immunoSEQ multiplex PCR, while the TCRdb copy is restricted to in-frame clones and leaves out a portion. The sample records approximately 590,000 clones, about 95% being singletons. The source material was naive CD8+ T cells sorted from blood. The receptors originated from a woman aged 25 to 45 in good health. Each CDR3 is given with its conserved first and last residue. D genes are given only for firm matches. Clone size appears in some rows only: once, few, many, or a class for an expanded clone.

>TRBV30|-|-|TRBJ1-1
CAWEGGDTEAFF
TGTGCCTGGGAGGGTGGGGACACTGAAGCTTTCTTT
>TRBV4-1|-|-|TRBJ2-1
CASSLPLRVQTYNEQFF
TGCGCCAGCAGCCTCCCCCTCCGGGTCCAAACCTACAATGAGCAGTTCTTC
>TRBV27|TRBD1|-|TRBJ2-7
CASINSGQGAEQYF
TGTGCCAGCATCAATTCGGGACAGGGGGCCGAGCAGTACTTC
>TRBV28|-|-|TRBJ2-7
CATSPGTTTYEQYF
TGTGCCACTTCCCCCGGGACAACTACCTACGAGCAGTACTTC
>TRBV5-6|TRBD1|-|TRBJ2-7
CASAPTGTYEQYF
TGTGCCAGCGCCCCGACAGGGACCTACGAGCAGTACTTC
>TRBV27|TRBD2|-|TRBJ2-3
CASRDLAGGYTDTQYF
TGTGCCAGCAGGGATTTAGCGGGAGGATACACAGATACGCAGTATTTT
>TRBV28|-|-|TRBJ1-1
CASSFWVGYPEAFF
TGTGCCAGCAGTTTTTGGGTAGGGTACCCTGAAGCTTTCTTT
>TRBV10-1|-|-|TRBJ1-1
CASSESPGRAEAFF
TGCGCCAGCAGTGAGTCCCCCGGGCGAGCTGAAGCTTTCTTT
>TRBV7-9|TRBD2|-|TRBJ2-3
CASSSRSGSNPDTQYF
TGTGCCAGCAGCTCCCGTAGCGGGAGCAACCCAGATACGCAGTATTTT
>TRBV9|TRBD2|-|TRBJ2-1
CASNLHPGTRNYNEQFF
TGTGCCAGCAACCTACACCCCGGGACTAGAAACTACAATGAGCAGTTCTTC
>TRBV28|-|once|TRBJ1-3
CASGGLTGNTIYF
TGTGCCAGCGGAGGCTTGACCGGAAACACCATATATTTT
>TRBV19|-|-|TRBJ1-2
CASKDKGHTRPTNYGYTF
TGTGCCAGTAAGGATAAAGGACACACGCGTCCCACTAACTATGGCTACACCTTC
>TRBV7-9|-|-|TRBJ2-7
CASSSGRDSPYEQYF
TGTGCCAGCAGTTCGGGGCGGGACAGCCCCTACGAGCAGTACTTC
>TRBV19|-|-|TRBJ2-1
CASKVTTYDNEQFF
TGTGCCAGTAAAGTGACAACATATGACAATGAGCAGTTCTTC
>TRBV2|TRBD2|-|TRBJ2-1
CASSVAGLGTTYNEQFF
TGTGCCAGCAGTGTAGCGGGTCTGGGGACTACCTACAATGAGCAGTTCTTC
>TRBV19|-|-|TRBJ1-2
CASTPVPGVFYGYTF
TGTGCCAGTACCCCGGTCCCAGGGGTCTTCTATGGCTACACCTTC
>TRBV29-1|TRBD2|-|TRBJ2-3
CSVSNSGSTDTQYF
TGCAGCGTCTCGAATAGCGGGAGTACAGATACGCAGTATTTT
>TRBV9|-|-|TRBJ2-2
CASSLSNTGELFF
TGTGCCAGCAGCCTCTCGAACACCGGGGAGCTGTTTTTT
>TRBV7-9|TRBD2|-|TRBJ2-1
CASSPGLAGYNEQFF
TGTGCCAGCAGCCCCGGACTAGCGGGGTACAATGAGCAGTTCTTC
>TRBV5-1|-|-|TRBJ1-1
CASSPVESRLVAEAFF
TGCGCCAGCAGCCCGGTTGAGTCGCGCCTCGTCGCTGAAGCTTTCTTT
>TRBV19|TRBD2|once|TRBJ2-7
CASSIELAGLGEQYF
TGTGCCAGTAGTATAGAACTAGCGGGATTGGGCGAGCAGTACTTC
>TRBV27|-|-|TRBJ1-5
CASSPRDYKGDQPQHF
TGTGCCAGCAGTCCACGGGACTACAAGGGGGATCAGCCCCAGCATTTT